This T cell receptor (beta chain) derives from a study of neoadjuvant anti-PD-1 for oral cavity cancer. Trimming pared 2 bases from V and 2 bases from J, leaving 14 bases between. Germline loops: CDR1 SGHRS, CDR2 YFSETQ. The CDR3 runs to 15 residues. Most PBMC samples had around 480 ng input DNA in six replicates. The protocol was immunoSEQ multiplex PCR, while the TCRdb copy is restricted to in-frame clones and leaves out a portion. The data contain about 80,000 clones, about 80% of them singletons. This clone showed up just a few times. This chain joins TRBV5-1 and TRBJ2-7, with D possibly being TRBD1 (6 bases). Sample: PBMCs, taken before nivolumab (anti-PD-1) treatment. The clonotype originates from a person between 35 and 79 years old with oral cavity squamous cell carcinoma. The CDR3 is CASSFSDRLPYEQYF. Here the CDR3 DNA reads TGCGCCAGCAGCTTTAGTGACAGGCTTCCCTACGAGCAGTACTTC.